This T cell receptor (beta chain) originates from a study of CD4 T cells in relation to SARS-CoV-2 and coronaviruses. Study as a whole: TCR beta CDR3s were sequenced after roughly nine-day antigen culture of PBMCs. No peptide or an HIV-1 Nef peptide pool served as negative control.

CD4+ T cells from unexposed donors were obtained before the COVID-19 pandemic (2011-2018). After 10 to 11 days of culture, CD4+ T cells were isolated. The trim removed 3 bases at V and 5 bases at J, leaving 0 bases unmatched. CDR1 and CDR2 from the germline V gene are SGHRS and YFSETQ. The CDR3 has 12 residues. Concerning this clone: Its matching antigen is unknown.

Some clones are missing from TCRdb's copy, which holds only in-frame ones; the method was immunoSEQ multiplex PCR. The sample consists of fewer than 25,000 clones, 76% of them appearing once. The sequence was obtained from a human donor in good health. The sample was CD4+ T cells from PBMCs, cultured in vitro. The chain combines TRBV5-1 with TRBJ2-7, with 9 bases identical to TRBD1. Here the CDR3 reads CASSWTGDEQYF. For the CDR3, the DNA is TGCGCCAGCAGCTGGACAGGGGACGAGCAGTACTTC. Complete variable domain (other parts from reference TRBV5-1 and TRBJ2-7): KAGVTQTPRYLIKTRGQQVTLSCSPISGHRSVSWYQQTPGQGLQFLFEYFSETQRNKGNFPGRFSGRQFSNSRSEMNVSTLELGDSALYLCASSWTGDEQYFGPGTRLTVT.